This T cell receptor (beta chain) was recorded in a study of T cell changes during pregnancy in multiple sclerosis. Germline-derived CDR1 and CDR2 are KGHSH and LQKENI. With 4 bases clipped from V and 2 bases from J, the junction kept 10 bases outside the gene matches. The CDR3 covers 18 residues. Generated by immunoSEQ multiplex PCR, the TCRdb table keeps only in-frame clones and is missing some. The data show over 10,000 clones, with about nine tenths seen just once and 7.7% held by the top ten. This rearrangement joins TRBV18 to TRBJ2-1, with 11 positions matching TRBD2. The material sequenced was CD8+ T cells from peripheral blood mononuclear cells, taken in the second trimester of pregnancy. This receptor was obtained from a female donor in good health, enrolled as a control in a pregnancy study. The CDR3 spells CASSRLAGGPRPYNEQFF. The DNA for the CDR3 is TGTGCCAGCTCACGGTTAGCGGGAGGGCCCCGGCCCTACAATGAGCAGTTCTTC. Combining the CDR3 with reference TRBV18 and TRBJ2-1 gives the whole variable domain NAGVMQNPRHLVRRRGQEARLRCSPMKGHSHVYWYRQLPEEGLKFMVYLQKENIIDESGMPKERFSAEFPKEGPSILRIQQVVRGDSAAYFCASSRLAGGPRPYNEQFFGPGTRLTVL.